A single sample gave rise to the 5 T cell receptor beta chains below, sequenced in a study of cytomegalovirus exposure and HLA in healthy donors. The PCR used 60 Vbeta and 13 Jbeta primers. Sequencing was performed with immunoSEQ multiplex PCR; in TCRdb, only in-frame clones are kept and a portion is missing. The sample records around 100,000 clones, roughly four fifths being singletons. Sequencing was done on a sample of PBMCs. Receptors originate from a male donor in good health and CMV-seropositive.

J is TRBJ2-7 and V is TRBV4-1; TRBD2 is a possible D gene (7 bases). V gave up 3 bases and J gave up 0 bases, with 12 bases separating them. The CDR3 consists of 15 residues. Germline assignment: CDR1 MGHRA and CDR2 YSYEKL. This CDR3 reads CASSQGRGPSYEQYF. CDR3 bases: TGCGCCAGCAGCCAGGGGCGGGGGCCCTCCTACGAGCAGTACTTC.

The CDR3 region has the DNA TGCAGTGCTTCTCCTTCACTCGAGCAGTACTTC. Its protein product is CSASPSLEQYF. This chain connects TRBV20-1 to TRBJ2-7; D is unclear. CDR1 DFQATT and CDR2 SNEGSKA come from the germline V gene (reference sequence). This CDR3 has 11 amino acids. Trimming removed 5 bases at V and 6 bases at J, with 11 bases between.

This clone has a handful of counts. The sample contains more than one DNA sequence encoding this CDR3. The V gene is TRBV2, the J gene TRBJ1-1, with 8 bases lining up with TRBD1. Trimming cost V 4 bases and J 0 bases; bases outside gene matches: 1. Germline V CDR1 and CDR2: SNHLY, FYNNEI. This CDR3 is built from 14 residues. Written as DNA, the CDR3 is TGTGCCAGCAGTGTGGACAGGGTGAACACTGAAGCTTTCTTT. Protein: CASSVDRVNTEAFF. Full variable domain (outside the CDR3, taken from reference TRBV2 and TRBJ1-1): EPEVTQTPSHQVTQMGQEVILRCVPISNHLYFYWYRQILGQKVEFLVSFYNNEISEKSEIFDDQFSVERPDGSNFTLKIRSTKLEDSAMYFCASSVDRVNTEAFFGQGTRLTVV.

In this sample, this clone turned up once. The chain links TRBV19 to TRBJ2-1; 7 nucleotides agree with TRBD1. The CDR3 length is 13 residues. CDR1 and CDR2 (germline): LNHDA, SQIVND (reference sequence). Unmatched junction bases numbered 5, after V lost 5 bases and J lost 7 bases. CDR3: CASSHGQVNEQFF. The DNA of the CDR3 is TGTGCCAGTAGTCATGGACAGGTGAATGAGCAGTTCTTC.

The gene calls are TRBV7-3 and TRBJ2-1, with D possibly matching TRBD2 (5 bases). V was clipped by 5 bases and J by 10 bases, with 15 bases between them. CDR1 SGHTA and CDR2 FQGTGA come from the germline V gene. The CDR3 contains 13 residues. The DNA for the CDR3 is TGTGCCAGCAGCCTGCGTCCGGCGGGCGAGCAGTTCTTC. Translating it yields CASSLRPAGEQFF.